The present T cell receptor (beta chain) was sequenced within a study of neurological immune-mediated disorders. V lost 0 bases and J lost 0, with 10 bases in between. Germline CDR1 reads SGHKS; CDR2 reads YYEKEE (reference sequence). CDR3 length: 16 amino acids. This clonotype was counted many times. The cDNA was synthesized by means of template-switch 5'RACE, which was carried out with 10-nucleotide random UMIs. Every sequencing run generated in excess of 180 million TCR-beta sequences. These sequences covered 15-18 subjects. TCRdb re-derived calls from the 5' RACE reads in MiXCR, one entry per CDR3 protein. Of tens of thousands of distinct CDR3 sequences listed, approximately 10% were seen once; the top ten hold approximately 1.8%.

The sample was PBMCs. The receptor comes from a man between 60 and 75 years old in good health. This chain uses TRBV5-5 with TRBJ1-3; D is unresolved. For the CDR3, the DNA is TGTGCCAGCAGCTTGGAGCTAGCCATCTCTGGAAACACCATATATTTT. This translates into CASSLELAISGNTIYF.